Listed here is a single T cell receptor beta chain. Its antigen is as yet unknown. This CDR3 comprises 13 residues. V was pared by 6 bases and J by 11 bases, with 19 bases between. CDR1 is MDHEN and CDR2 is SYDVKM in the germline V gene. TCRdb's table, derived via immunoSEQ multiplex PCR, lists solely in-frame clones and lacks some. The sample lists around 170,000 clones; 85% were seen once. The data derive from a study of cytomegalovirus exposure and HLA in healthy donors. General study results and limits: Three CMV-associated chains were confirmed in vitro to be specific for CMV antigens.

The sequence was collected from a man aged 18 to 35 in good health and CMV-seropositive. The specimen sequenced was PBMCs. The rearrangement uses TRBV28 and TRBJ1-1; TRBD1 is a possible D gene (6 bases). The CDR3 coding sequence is TGTGCCAGCAGCACCCGGGGGGCAATGGAGGCTTTCTTT. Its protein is CASSTRGAMEAFF.